The subject of this entry is one T cell receptor (beta chain). The target antigen is unknown. CDR3 length: 14 amino acids. In germline, CDR1 is MNHEY, CDR2 SMNVEV (reference sequence). The V end was cut by 6 bases, the J end by 2 bases, with 14 bases between. Use of 60 Vbeta and 13 Jbeta primers characterized the PCR. TCRdb's copy holds only in-frame clones and misses some; the assay was immunoSEQ multiplex PCR. The data contain over 110,000 clones, approximately 80% of them singletons. The data were taken from a study of cytomegalovirus exposure and HLA in healthy donors. Across the whole study: Around 85 million unique TCRs from HLA-typed donors were held in an early data release. Regarding the study as a whole: Researchers reportedly found TCR beta sequences accurately predicted most subjects' HLA-A and HLA-B alleles. Some V segments could not be told apart, so they were left out, TRBV6-2 and TRBV6-3 among them.

Input material: PBMCs. The receptor comes from a male donor in good health and CMV-seronegative. The chain links TRBV27 to TRBJ2-7; TRBD2 is a possible D gene (6 bases). The CDR3 is CASSPYSGAYEQYF. The CDR3 region has the DNA TGTGCCAGCAGCCCATATAGCGGTGCCTACGAGCAGTACTTC.